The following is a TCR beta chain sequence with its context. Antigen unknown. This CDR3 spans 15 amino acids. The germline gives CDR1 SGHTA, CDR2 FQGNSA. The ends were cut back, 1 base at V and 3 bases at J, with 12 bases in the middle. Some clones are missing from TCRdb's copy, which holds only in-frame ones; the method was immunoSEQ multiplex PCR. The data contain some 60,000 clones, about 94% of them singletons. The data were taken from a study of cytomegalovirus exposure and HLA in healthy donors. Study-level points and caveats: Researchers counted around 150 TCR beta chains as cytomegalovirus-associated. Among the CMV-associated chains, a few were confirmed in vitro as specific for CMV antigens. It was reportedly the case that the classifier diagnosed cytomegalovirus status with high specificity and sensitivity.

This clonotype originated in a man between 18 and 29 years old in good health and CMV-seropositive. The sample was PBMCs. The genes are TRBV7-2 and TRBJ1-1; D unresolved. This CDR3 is CASSLVGSTDTEAFF. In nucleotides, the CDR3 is TGTGCCAGCAGCTTAGTGGGCAGTACCGACACTGAAGCTTTCTTT. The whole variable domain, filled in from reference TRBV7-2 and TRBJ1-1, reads GAGVSQSPSNKVTEKGKDVELRCDPISGHTALYWYRQSLGQGLEFLIYFQGNSAPDKSGLPSDRFSAERTGGSVSTLTIQRTQQEDSAVYLCASSLVGSTDTEAFFGQGTRLTVV.